This T cell receptor (beta chain) is drawn from a study of Ad26.COV2.S vaccination and SARS-CoV-2 variants. Study at large: In the COV1001 trial, the donor was in the Ad26.COV2.S arm. Ad26.COV2.S shots went into the muscle once or twice, 56 days apart.

V was trimmed by 4 bases and J by 2 bases, leaving 11 bases between them. Germline V gene sequence: CDR1 MGHRA, CDR2 YSYEKL. CDR3 size: 14 residues. Using immunoSEQ multiplex PCR, the repertoire was profiled, and TCRdb retains in-frame clones only, with some absent. The table shows roughly 250,000 clones, with roughly 89% occurring only once. Findings of the study overall: Analyses that measured TCR breadth and depth may have underestimated total T cell responses.

Turning to this clone: What it recognizes is unknown.

Treatment defined: 19 received Ad26.COV2.S at low or high dose, single or two shots; 5 received placebo; per-sample allocation not given. The study sampled participants on day 63 after the first vaccine or placebo injection. Boston supplied an adult donor aged 18-55 years. The chain combines TRBV4-1 with TRBJ2-5; D is possibly TRBD1 (6 bases). The sample consisted of peripheral blood, taken in a trial of Ad26.COV2.S vaccine versus placebo. The receptor's source is a person aged 18 to 59 who received the Ad26.COV2.S COVID-19 vaccine or a placebo. CDR3 nucleotide sequence: TGCGCCAGCAGCCGGATGGACAGTCAAGAGACCCAGTACTTC. It translates to CASSRMDSQETQYF.